One sample yielded the 10 T cell receptor beta chains listed below, sequenced in a study of cytomegalovirus exposure and HLA in healthy donors. 60 Vbeta and 13 Jbeta primers were used in PCR. Sequenced by immunoSEQ multiplex PCR; TCRdb stores in-frame clones only, minus some. The sample shows some 140,000 clones, 70% to 80% of them seen only once. The sequenced material came from PBMCs. The receptors come from a man between 25 and 39 years old in good health and CMV-seronegative.

CDR3 in DNA: TGTGCCAGCAGTGAAGTGGCCTCTTTTTCCTACGAGCAGTACTTC. The encoded protein is CASSEVASFSYEQYF. The gene calls are TRBV6-1 and TRBJ2-7, with D unresolved. Germline loops: CDR1 MNHNS, CDR2 SASEGT. V was pared by 1 base and J by 1 base, with 11 bases between. This CDR3 is built from 15 residues.

The gene calls are TRBV23-1 and TRBJ1-2, with a tentative D call TRBD1 (5 bases). TRBV23-1 counts as an open reading frame of uncertain function. Deletions cut 4 bases from V and 0 bases from J, with 9 bases between. CDR3 length equals 14 residues. The CDR3, as DNA: TGCGCCAGCAGTCCCTGGGGGGCTAACTATGGCTACACCTTC. Translation: CASSPWGANYGYTF.

This sequence joins TRBV5-1 and TRBJ1-4; D is perhaps TRBD1 (5 bases). The length of the CDR3 is 16 residues. Trimming pared 4 bases from V and 7 bases from J, leaving 20 bases between. Germline values: CDR1 SGHRS, CDR2 YFSETQ. In DNA form, the CDR3 reads TGCGCCAGCAGCCCCGCCCGGGGCCCGGGGGGTGAAAAACTGTTTTTT. The encoded protein is CASSPARGPGGEKLFF.

This chain joins TRBV29-1 and TRBJ1-5; a possible D gene is TRBD1 (5 bases). The CDR3 is 18 amino acids. V was clipped by 0 bases and J by 5 bases, with 23 bases between them. Germline CDR1 SQVTM, CDR2 ANQGSEA. CDR3 sequence (DNA): TGCAGCGTTGAAGACGATGATAGGGGCCCCTTTACTTATCAGCCCCAGCATTTT. Protein: CSVEDDDRGPFTYQPQHF.

The chain has TRBV6-1 and TRBJ1-2; no reliable D call. Trimming pared 8 bases from V and 2 bases from J, leaving 15 bases between. The germline gives CDR1 MNHNS, CDR2 SASEGT. This CDR3 is built from 14 residues. This chain's CDR3 is CASLTGSINYGYTF. CDR3 DNA: TGTGCCAGCCTTACGGGATCTATAAACTATGGCTACACCTTC.

J is TRBJ2-5 and V is TRBV11-3; unclear D gene. Deletions cut 1 base from V and 2 bases from J, with 5 bases between. The CDR3 length is 13 residues. Germline V gene data show CDR1 as SGHNT and CDR2 as YENEEA. CDR3 in DNA: TGTGCCAGCAGCTTAGCCGTACAAGAGACCCAGTACTTC. It codes for CASSLAVQETQYF.

This clone has a handful of counts. This chain uses TRBV2 with TRBJ1-4; 8 nucleotides agree with TRBD1. Germline V gene data show CDR1 as SNHLY and CDR2 as FYNNEI. V lost 5 bases, J lost 2 bases, and 1 base stayed unmatched. This CDR3 has 14 residues. CDR3 loop: CASSRTGTNEKLFF. The CDR3 DNA reads as TGTGCCAGCAGTAGGACAGGGACTAATGAAAAACTGTTTTTT.

The sample holds a few counts of this clone. The chain links TRBV11-2 to TRBJ2-1; 7 nucleotides match TRBD2. V lost 0 bases to trimming and J lost 15 bases; unmatched junction nucleotides: 8. CDR1 is SGHAT, CDR2 FQNNGV, per germline. The CDR3 covers 13 residues. The CDR3 region has the DNA TGTGCCAGCAGCTTAGAAAGATCGGGGGGATCGTTCTTC. This sequence encodes CASSLERSGGSFF.

The chain uses TRBV29-1 and TRBJ2-3; TRBD2 aligns across 10 bases. Trimming took 2 bases from V and 6 from J; bases not matched to a gene: 8. Germline V gene sequence: CDR1 SQVTM, CDR2 ANQGSEA. This CDR3 region has 15 residues. The CDR3 nucleotides are TGCAGCGTTGAAAAACTAGCGGGACACGTGGATACGCAGTATTTT. Translating gives CSVEKLAGHVDTQYF.

The genes are TRBV10-3 and TRBJ2-1, with TRBD1 identical over 9 bases. The J segment lost 4 bases and the V segment lost 7 bases, leaving 5 bases of the junction unmatched. From germline, CDR1 is ENHRY and CDR2 SYGVKD. CDR3 length: 14 residues. CDR3 protein: CAIKVDRGYNEQFF. The CDR3 bases are TGTGCCATCAAGGTGGACAGGGGTTACAATGAGCAGTTCTTC.